This T cell receptor beta chain comes out of a study of T cell changes during pregnancy in multiple sclerosis. Here immunoSEQ multiplex PCR was the method, and the copy in TCRdb shows in-frame clones only, minus some. The sample contains some 130,000 clones, around 95% of which appear only once. The V gene's germline CDR1 is SEHNR and CDR2 FQNEAQ (reference sequence). The ends were cut back, 5 bases at V and 0 bases at J, with 11 bases in the middle. The CDR3 runs to 14 residues. The genes are TRBV7-9 and TRBJ2-7; possibly TRBD2 for D (5 bases). The TCR comes from a female donor with multiple sclerosis, enrolled in a pregnancy study. The sample consisted of peripheral blood, taken after pregnancy. The CDR3 coding sequence is TGTGCCAGCAGCATAAGCGGTAGCTCCTACGAGCAGTACTTC. This gives the protein CASSISGSSYEQYF.